Listed below are T cell receptor beta chains from one sample, sequenced in a study of spatial heterogeneity in lung cancer. Via MiXCR, TCRdb re-called the 5' RACE reads, giving one row per CDR3 protein. Counted here are about 100,000 distinct CDR3 sequences, 4.4% occurring once; the ten biggest clones make up approximately 21%. Sequenced material: lung tumor tissue, taken at surgery. Receptor source: a male donor with early-stage non-small cell lung cancer. CDR3s include the opening cysteine and the closing phenylalanine or tryptophan. The D gene is left open where the match is weak. Not all rows give a size; the values are once, few, many and, for expanded clones, a class.

medium-sized	NA	15	TRBV7-2	TRBJ2-4	CASSFREWPKNIQYF	TGTGCCAGCAGCTTTCGGGAATGGCCCAAAAACATTCAGTACTTC
many	TRBD1	13	TRBV28	TRBJ1-2	CASSSGTVYGYTF	TGTGCCAGCAGCTCCGGGACAGTCTATGGCTACACCTTC
NA	TRBD2	15	TRBV5-5	TRBJ2-5	CASSLLAGGPETQYF	TGTGCCAGCAGCTTGCTAGCGGGAGGGCCAGAGACCCAGTACTTC
NA	NA	13	TRBV5-1	TRBJ2-5	CASSLQGEETQYF	TGCGCCAGCAGCTTGCAGGGAGAAGAGACCCAGTACTTC
NA	NA	12	TRBV28	TRBJ2-2	CASLGSVGELFF	TGTGCCAGCCTAGGGTCTGTCGGGGAGCTGTTTTTT
NA	NA	14	TRBV28	TRBJ2-7	CASSPLGGVYEQYF	TGTGCCAGCAGTCCACTCGGCGGAGTCTACGAGCAGTACTTC
few	TRBD1	12	TRBV12-3/TRBV12-4	TRBJ2-7	CASGQGFDEQYF	TGTGCCAGCGGACAGGGGTTCGACGAGCAGTACTTC
NA	NA	14	TRBV2	TRBJ2-5	CASSEKAGRETQYF	TGTGCCAGCAGTGAAAAGGCAGGGCGAGAGACCCAGTACTTC
NA	NA	14	TRBV20-1	TRBJ2-2	CSAGFYDRGGELFF	TGCAGTGCGGGATTCTACGACCGGGGCGGGGAGCTGTTTTTT
many	NA	15	TRBV4-1	TRBJ1-2	CASSQGAQWAYGYTF	TGCGCCAGCAGCCAGGGGGCACAGTGGGCATATGGCTACACCTTC
many	TRBD1	14	TRBV29-1	TRBJ2-1	CSAVREDRGNEQFF	TGCAGCGCCGTTCGCGAGGACAGGGGCAATGAGCAGTTCTTC
many	NA	14	TRBV6-2/TRBV6-3	TRBJ1-5	CASSPGFPDSPQHF	TGTGCCAGCAGTCCGGGATTCCCCGACTCGCCCCAGCATTTT
many	NA	13	TRBV20-1	TRBJ2-1	CSARGEGSVEQFF	TGCAGTGCTAGAGGAGAGGGTTCGGTTGAGCAGTTCTTC
many	NA	14	TRBV29-1	TRBJ2-3	CSVEGTLGTDTQYF	TGCAGCGTTGAAGGAACCCTGGGCACAGATACGCAGTATTTT
NA	NA	16	TRBV7-9	TRBJ1-5	CASSFKFHFVAQPQHF	TGTGCCAGCAGCTTCAAGTTCCATTTTGTCGCGCAGCCCCAGCATTTT
many	NA	13	TRBV29-1	TRBJ1-1	CSADTAGNTEAFF	TGCAGCGCTGACACTGCGGGGAACACTGAAGCTTTCTTT
many	NA	14	TRBV12-3/TRBV12-4	TRBJ1-5	CASSAYRVRGPQHF	TGTGCCAGCAGTGCATACAGGGTCCGGGGGCCCCAGCATTTT
many	NA	16	TRBV4-1	TRBJ1-2	CASSQVSGKRDYGYTF	TGCGCCAGCAGCCAAGTTTCCGGGAAGCGGGACTATGGCTACACCTTC
many	NA	17	TRBV28	TRBJ2-3	CASSFFPGRKDRDTQYF	TGTGCCAGCAGTTTTTTTCCAGGACGGAAAGATCGAGATACGCAGTATTTT
many	NA	12	TRBV7-2	TRBJ2-2	CASSLQLGELFF	TGTGCCAGCAGCCTCCAGCTCGGGGAGCTGTTTTTT
few	NA	15	TRBV2	TRBJ2-3	CASVFGRGPRNTQYF	TGTGCCAGTGTTTTCGGGAGAGGGCCCAGAAATACGCAGTATTTT
many	NA	14	TRBV28	TRBJ2-1	CASLRGDRHNEQFF	TGTGCCAGCCTCCGGGGGGACAGGCACAATGAGCAGTTCTTC
few	NA	12	TRBV5-6	TRBJ2-7	CASSLVGDEQYF	TGTGCCAGCAGCTTGGTGGGCGACGAGCAGTACTTC
many	TRBD2	15	TRBV2	TRBJ2-3	CASSYTSGNTDTQYF	TGTGCCAGCAGTTATACTAGCGGGAATACAGATACGCAGTATTTT
many	NA	15	TRBV5-1	TRBJ2-3	CASRMTDSYTDTQYF	TGCGCCAGCAGAATGACAGATTCTTACACAGATACGCAGTATTTT
many	NA	15	TRBV11-2	TRBJ1-1	CASSFSQILRTEAFF	TGTGCCAGCAGCTTTTCCCAAATATTACGCACTGAAGCTTTCTTT
many	NA	17	TRBV10-3	TRBJ2-1	CAISLTLAETSYNEQFF	TGTGCCATCAGCCTCACTTTAGCGGAGACCTCCTACAATGAGCAGTTCTTC
NA	NA	15	TRBV28	TRBJ2-7	CASSRPSRETYEQYF	TGTGCCAGCAGTCGCCCCTCCAGAGAAACCTACGAGCAGTACTTC
few	NA	13	TRBV6-1	TRBJ2-1	CASRGSGYNEQFF	TGTGCCAGCAGAGGAAGCGGATACAATGAGCAGTTCTTC
NA	NA	21	TRBV5-1	TRBJ2-3	CASSPYSTGTFPETSTDTQYF	TGCGCCAGCAGCCCATATTCGACGGGGACGTTTCCCGAAACTAGCACAGATACGCAGTATTTT
many	NA	12	TRBV20-1	TRBJ2-1	CSASLGGNEQFF	TGCAGTGCTAGCCTAGGGGGCAATGAGCAGTTCTTC
NA	NA	15	TRBV7-9	TRBJ1-4	CASRALGGTNEKLFF	TGTGCCAGCAGGGCCCTTGGAGGCACTAATGAAAAACTGTTTTTT
NA	NA	12	TRBV25-1	TRBJ2-2	CASSEDTGELFF	TGTGCCAGCAGTGAGGACACCGGGGAGCTGTTTTTT
many	TRBD1	15	TRBV9	TRBJ2-7	CASSVSQGVFDEQYF	TGTGCCAGCAGCGTATCACAGGGGGTCTTTGACGAGCAGTACTTC
few	NA	14	TRBV20-1	TRBJ1-1	CSARDGLGGTEAFF	TGCAGTGCTAGAGATGGTTTGGGGGGCACTGAAGCTTTCTTT
many	NA	12	TRBV4-1	TRBJ2-3	CASRDPSDTQYF	TGCGCCAGCAGGGACCCTTCGGATACGCAGTATTTT
NA	NA	13	TRBV6-6	TRBJ2-3	CASSVLGTDTQYF	TGTGCCAGCAGTGTTTTAGGCACAGATACGCAGTATTTT
few	NA	16	TRBV14	TRBJ2-3	CASSQVGGHIADTQYF	TGTGCCAGCAGCCAAGTCGGGGGTCATATTGCAGATACGCAGTATTTT
few	NA	14	TRBV29-1	TRBJ1-1	CSVVAGSRDTEAFF	TGCAGCGTTGTGGCAGGGAGTAGGGACACTGAAGCTTTCTTT
many	NA	15	TRBV20-1	TRBJ2-4	CSARDWRDGENIQYF	TGCAGTGCTAGAGATTGGCGGGATGGGGAAAACATTCAGTACTTC
many	TRBD1	14	TRBV10-3	TRBJ2-7	CATKLTGTSYEQYF	TGTGCCACAAAGTTGACAGGGACCTCCTACGAGCAGTACTTC
NA	NA	15	TRBV29-1	TRBJ2-2	CSGLGGGANTGELFF	TGCAGCGGATTAGGTGGGGGCGCGAACACCGGGGAGCTGTTTTTT
NA	NA	14	TRBV28	TRBJ2-3	CASSLDLGTDTQYF	TGTGCCAGCAGTTTGGACCTGGGCACAGATACGCAGTATTTT
many	NA	14	TRBV10-3	TRBJ2-7	CAISGGALSYEQYF	TGTGCCATCAGTGGGGGGGCCCTCTCCTACGAGCAGTACTTC
many	TRBD2	18	TRBV20-1	TRBJ2-3	CSAAGLAGKGPLENTQYF	TGCAGTGCGGCCGGACTAGCGGGCAAAGGGCCTTTGGAAAATACGCAGTATTTT
few	NA	14	TRBV11-1	TRBJ1-1	CASSRELMGTEAFF	TGTGCCAGCAGCCGCGAGCTGATGGGCACTGAAGCTTTCTTT
NA	TRBD2	23	TRBV24-1	TRBJ2-6	CATKVGEGDRDTSGSAGANVLTF	TGTGCCACCAAAGTCGGAGAGGGGGACAGAGACACTAGCGGGAGTGCTGGGGCCAACGTCCTGACTTTC